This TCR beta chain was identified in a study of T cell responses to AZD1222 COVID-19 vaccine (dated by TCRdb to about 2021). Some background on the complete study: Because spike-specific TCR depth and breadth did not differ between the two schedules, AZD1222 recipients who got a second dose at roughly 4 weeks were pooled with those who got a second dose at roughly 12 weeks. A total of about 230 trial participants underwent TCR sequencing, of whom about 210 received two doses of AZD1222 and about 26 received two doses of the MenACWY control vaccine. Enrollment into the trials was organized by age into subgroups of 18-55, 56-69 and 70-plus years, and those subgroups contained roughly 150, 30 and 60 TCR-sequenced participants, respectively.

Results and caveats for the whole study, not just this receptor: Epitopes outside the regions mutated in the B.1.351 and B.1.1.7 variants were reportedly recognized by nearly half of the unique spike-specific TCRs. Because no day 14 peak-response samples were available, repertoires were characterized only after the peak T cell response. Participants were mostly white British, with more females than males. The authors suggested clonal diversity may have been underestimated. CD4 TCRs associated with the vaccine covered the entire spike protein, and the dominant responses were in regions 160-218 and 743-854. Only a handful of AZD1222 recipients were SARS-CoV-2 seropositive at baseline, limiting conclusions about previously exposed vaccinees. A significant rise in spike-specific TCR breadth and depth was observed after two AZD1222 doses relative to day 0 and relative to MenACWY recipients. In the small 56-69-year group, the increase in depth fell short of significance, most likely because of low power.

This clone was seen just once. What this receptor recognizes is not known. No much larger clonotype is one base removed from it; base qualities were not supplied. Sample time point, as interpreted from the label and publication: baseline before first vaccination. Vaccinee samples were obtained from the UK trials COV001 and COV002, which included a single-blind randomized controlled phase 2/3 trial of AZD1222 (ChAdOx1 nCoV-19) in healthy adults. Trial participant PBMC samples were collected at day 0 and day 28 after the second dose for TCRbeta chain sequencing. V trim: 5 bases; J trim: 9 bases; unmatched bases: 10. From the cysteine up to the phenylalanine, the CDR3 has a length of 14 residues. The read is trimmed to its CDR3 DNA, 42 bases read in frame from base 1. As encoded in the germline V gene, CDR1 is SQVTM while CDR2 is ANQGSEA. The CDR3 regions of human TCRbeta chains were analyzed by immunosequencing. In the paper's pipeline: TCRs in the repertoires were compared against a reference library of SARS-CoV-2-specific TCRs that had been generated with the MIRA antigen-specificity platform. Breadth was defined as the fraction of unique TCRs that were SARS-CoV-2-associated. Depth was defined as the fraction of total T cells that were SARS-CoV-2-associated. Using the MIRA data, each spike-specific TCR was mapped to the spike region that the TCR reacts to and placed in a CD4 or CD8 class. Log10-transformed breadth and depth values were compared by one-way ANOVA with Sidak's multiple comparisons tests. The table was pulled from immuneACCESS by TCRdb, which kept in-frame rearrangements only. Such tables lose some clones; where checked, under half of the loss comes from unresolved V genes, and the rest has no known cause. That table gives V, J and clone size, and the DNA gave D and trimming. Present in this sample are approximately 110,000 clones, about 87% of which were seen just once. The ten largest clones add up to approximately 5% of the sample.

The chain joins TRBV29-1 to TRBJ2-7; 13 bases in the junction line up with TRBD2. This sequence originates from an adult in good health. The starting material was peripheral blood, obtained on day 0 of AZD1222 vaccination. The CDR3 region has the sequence CSVTAGTSGVGQYF. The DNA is TGCAGCGTTACCGCCGGGACTAGCGGGGTCGGGCAGTACTTC.